The present entry profiles one TCR beta chain with its context. Germline V gene lookup returns CDR1 SGHTA and CDR2 FQGNSA. The ends were cut back, 4 bases at V and 5 bases at J, with 15 bases in the middle. The CDR3 runs 15 residues. The TCR beta repertoire was assessed by survey-level immunoSEQ sequencing. Libraries were prepared by immunoSEQ multiplex PCR; TCRdb keeps only in-frame clonotypes and omits some of them. This sample yields roughly 68,000 clones, of which just over 90% are seen a single time; 4% to 5% belongs to the top ten. The sample consisted of PBMCs. The J gene is TRBJ1-5, the V gene TRBV7-2; tentatively, D is TRBD1 (5 bases). This clonotype was obtained from a man aged 35-49 years with rheumatoid arthritis. CDR3 DNA: TGTGCCAGCAGCTCCAACCGGGGGAAAGATCAGCCCCAGCATTTT. It codes for CASSSNRGKDQPQHF.